Each of the 13 T cell receptor beta chains below was sequenced from the same sample in a study of monozygotic twins with cystic fibrosis. Repertoires were generated with immunoSEQ multiplex PCR, while TCRdb's copy carries only in-frame clones and drops some. The sample lists 30,000 or so clones; approximately 70% were seen once. Sequencing used blood. These receptor sequences come from a girl aged 10 to 17 with cystic fibrosis.

This clone was seen a handful of times. The rearrangement links TRBV5-4 to TRBJ2-7; D gene unclear. From germline, CDR1 is SGHNT and CDR2 YYREEE (reference sequence). V lost 0 bases, J lost 5 bases, and 6 bases lay in between. This CDR3 has 12 residues. CDR3 sequence: CASSLVSDEQYF. CDR3 coding DNA: TGTGCCAGCAGCTTGGTTTCGGACGAGCAGTACTTC.

The genes are TRBV9 and TRBJ1-1, with D perhaps matching TRBD1 (6 bases). Trimming stripped 4 bases from V and 8 bases from J, with 15 bases between. The CDR3 contains 13 residues. Per germline, CDR1 SGDLS and CDR2 YYNGEE. CDR3 sequence reads: CASSSPGQREAFF. The DNA of the CDR3 is TGTGCCAGCAGCTCCCCTGGACAGAGAGAAGCTTTCTTT. Variable domain in full (rest from reference TRBV9 and TRBJ1-1): DSGVTQTPKHLITATGQRVTLRCSPRSGDLSVYWYQQSLDQGLQFLIQYYNGEERAKGNILERFSAQQFPDLHSELNLSSLELGDSALYFCASSSPGQREAFFGQGTRLTVV.

The chain joins TRBV19 to TRBJ1-2, with D possibly matching TRBD1 (5 bases). CDR1 is LNHDA, CDR2 SQIVND, per germline (reference sequence). V was trimmed by 2 bases and J by 4 bases, leaving 11 bases between them. There are 14 residues in the CDR3. The chain's CDR3 is CASSINWGLYGYTF. Written as DNA, the CDR3 is TGTGCCAGTAGTATAAACTGGGGACTCTATGGCTACACCTTC.

This clone was seen only a few times. This chain links TRBV7-9 with TRBJ2-2; D is unresolved. CDR3 length equals 13 residues. Germline V CDR1 and CDR2: SEHNR, FQNEAQ (reference sequence). V lost 3 bases and J lost 4, with 6 bases in between. The CDR3 is CASSFGSTGELFF. DNA for the CDR3: TGTGCCAGCAGCTTTGGGTCCACCGGGGAGCTGTTTTTT.

The chain carries TRBV7-8 and TRBJ2-2; D may match TRBD1 or TRBD2 (5 bases each). Germline V gene data show CDR1 as SGHVS and CDR2 as FQNEAQ. The length of the CDR3 is 15 residues. Trimming removed 8 bases at V and 0 bases at J, with 13 bases between. CDR3 region: CASPSEGPNTGELFF. In nucleotides, the CDR3 is TGTGCCAGCCCAAGCGAGGGGCCGAACACCGGGGAGCTGTTTTTT.

The rearrangement uses TRBV18 and TRBJ2-1; D possibly uses TRBD1 or TRBD2 (5 bases each). CDR1 is KGHSH and CDR2 is LQKENI in the germline V gene. This CDR3 spans 15 amino acids. V was trimmed by 3 bases and J by 5 bases, leaving 14 bases between them. CDR3 region: CASSPLVGPDNEQFF. For the CDR3, the DNA is TGTGCCAGCTCACCCCTAGTGGGACCAGACAATGAGCAGTTCTTC.

CDR3 coding DNA: TGTGCCAGCAGCCAAGATGCGGGCATTGGCGCTAGCACAGATACGCAGTATTTT. It translates to CASSQDAGIGASTDTQYF. The chain is built from TRBV4-2 and TRBJ2-3; tentative D call: TRBD2 (5 bases). Between the trimmed V and J ends, which lost 0 bases and 0 bases, there was a span of 16 bases. CDR3 length equals 18 residues. Germline CDR1 is LGHNA and CDR2 is YNFKEQ.

The V gene is TRBV4-1, the J gene TRBJ2-3, with 8 positions matching TRBD2. The CDR3 covers 15 residues. From germline, CDR1 is MGHRA and CDR2 YSYEKL. The V segment lost 1 base and the J segment 4 bases; nucleotides outside the gene matches: 4. The CDR3 here is CASSQGSGGPDTQYF. The CDR3 DNA reads as TGCGCCAGCAGCCAAGGCTCGGGGGGGCCAGATACGCAGTATTTT.

The V and J genes are TRBV5-4 and TRBJ2-2, with TRBD1 matching 7 bases. With V trimmed by 2 bases and J by 3 bases, 7 bases remained unmatched. CDR3 length equals 16 residues. Germline V CDR1 and CDR2: SGHNT, YYREEE (reference sequence). The CDR3 DNA follows: TGTGCCAGCAGCTTACTGACAGGGACGTACACCGGGGAGCTGTTTTTT. Amino acid sequence: CASSLLTGTYTGELFF.

V usage is TRBV27 and J usage is TRBJ2-7; D not resolved. CDR3 size: 13 residues. With 8 bases removed from V and 9 bases from J, the gap between germline ends came to 20 bases. The germline CDR1 and CDR2 sequences are MNHEY and SMNVEV (reference sequence). CDR3 in amino acids: CASARSPESGQYF. The CDR3 region has the DNA TGTGCCAGCGCTCGGTCACCAGAATCTGGGCAGTACTTC.

The V call is TRBV15, the J call TRBJ2-2; D is ambiguous. The CDR3 contains 15 residues. Germline CDR1 is LNHNV and CDR2 is YYDKDF (reference sequence). With 1 base removed from V and 3 bases from J, the gap between germline ends came to 9 bases. The CDR3 loop reads CATSRGPGDTGELFF. DNA for the CDR3: TGTGCCACCAGCAGAGGGCCTGGGGACACCGGGGAGCTGTTTTTT.

V usage is TRBV7-9 and J usage is TRBJ1-1; perhaps TRBD1 as D (5 bases). This CDR3 comprises 15 residues. V lost 3 bases, J lost 4 bases, and 15 bases lay in between. The V gene's germline CDR1 is SEHNR and CDR2 FQNEAQ (reference sequence). The CDR3 spells CASSFSRGSTTEAFF. The CDR3 coding sequence is TGTGCCAGCAGCTTTAGTCGGGGGTCGACCACTGAAGCTTTCTTT. The full variable domain, its missing parts supplied by reference TRBV7-9 and TRBJ1-1, is DTGVSQNPRHKITKRGQNVTFRCDPISEHNRLYWYRQTLGQGPEFLTYFQNEAQLEKSRLLSDRFSAERPKGSFSTLEIQRTEQGDSAMYLCASSFSRGSTTEAFFGQGTRLTVV.

There are a few counts of this clone. The chain recombines TRBV28 with TRBJ1-2, with D hard to call. Trimming pared 6 bases from V and 8 bases from J, leaving 10 bases between. This CDR3 is built from 11 residues. In germline, CDR1 is MDHEN, CDR2 SYDVKM. CDR3 sequence: CASSDISGYTF. CDR3 DNA sequence: TGTGCCAGCAGCGATATTTCAGGCTACACCTTC.